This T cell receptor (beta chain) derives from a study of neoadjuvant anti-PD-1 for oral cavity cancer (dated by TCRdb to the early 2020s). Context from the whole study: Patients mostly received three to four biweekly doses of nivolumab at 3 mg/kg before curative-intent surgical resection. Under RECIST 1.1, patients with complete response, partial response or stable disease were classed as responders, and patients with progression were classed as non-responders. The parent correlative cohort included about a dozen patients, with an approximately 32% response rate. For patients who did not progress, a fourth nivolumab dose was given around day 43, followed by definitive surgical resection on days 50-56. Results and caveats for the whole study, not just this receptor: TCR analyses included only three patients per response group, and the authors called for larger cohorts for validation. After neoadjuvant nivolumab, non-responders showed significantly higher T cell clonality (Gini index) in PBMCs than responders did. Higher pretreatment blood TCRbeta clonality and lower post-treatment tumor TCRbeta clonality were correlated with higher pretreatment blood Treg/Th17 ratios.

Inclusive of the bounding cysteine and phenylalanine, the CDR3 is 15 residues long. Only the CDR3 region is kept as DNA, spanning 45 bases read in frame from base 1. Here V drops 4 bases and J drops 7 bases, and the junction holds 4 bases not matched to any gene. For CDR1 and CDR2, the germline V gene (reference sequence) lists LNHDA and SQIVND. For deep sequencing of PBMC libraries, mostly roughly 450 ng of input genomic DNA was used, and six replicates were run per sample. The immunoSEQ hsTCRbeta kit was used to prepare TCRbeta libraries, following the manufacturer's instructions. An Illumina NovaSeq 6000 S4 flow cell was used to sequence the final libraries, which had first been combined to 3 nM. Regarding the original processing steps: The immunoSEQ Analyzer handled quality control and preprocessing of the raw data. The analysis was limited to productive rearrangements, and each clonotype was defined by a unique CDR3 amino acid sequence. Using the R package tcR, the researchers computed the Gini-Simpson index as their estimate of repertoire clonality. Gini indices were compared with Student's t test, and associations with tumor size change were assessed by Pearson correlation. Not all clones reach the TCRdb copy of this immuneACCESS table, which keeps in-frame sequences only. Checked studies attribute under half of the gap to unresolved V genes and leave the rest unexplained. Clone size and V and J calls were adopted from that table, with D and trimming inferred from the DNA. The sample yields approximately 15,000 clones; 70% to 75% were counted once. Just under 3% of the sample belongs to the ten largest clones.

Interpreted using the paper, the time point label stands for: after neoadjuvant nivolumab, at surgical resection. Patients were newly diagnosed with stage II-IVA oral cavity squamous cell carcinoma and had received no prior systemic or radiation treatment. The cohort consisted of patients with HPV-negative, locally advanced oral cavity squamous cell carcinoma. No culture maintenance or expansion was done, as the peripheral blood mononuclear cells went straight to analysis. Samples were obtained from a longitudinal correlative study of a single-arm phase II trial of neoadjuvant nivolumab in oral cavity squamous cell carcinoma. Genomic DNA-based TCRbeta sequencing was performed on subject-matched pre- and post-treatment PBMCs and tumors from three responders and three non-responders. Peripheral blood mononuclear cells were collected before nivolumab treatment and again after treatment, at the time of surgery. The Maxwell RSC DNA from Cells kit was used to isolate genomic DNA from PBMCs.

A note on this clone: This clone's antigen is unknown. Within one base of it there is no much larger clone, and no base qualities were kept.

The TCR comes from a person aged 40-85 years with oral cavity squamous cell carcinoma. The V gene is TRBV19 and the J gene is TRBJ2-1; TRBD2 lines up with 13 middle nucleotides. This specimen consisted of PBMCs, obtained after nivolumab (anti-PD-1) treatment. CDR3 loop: CASSTLAGGVNEQFF. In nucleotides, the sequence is TGTGCCAGTAGTACACTAGCGGGAGGGGTAAATGAGCAGTTCTTC.